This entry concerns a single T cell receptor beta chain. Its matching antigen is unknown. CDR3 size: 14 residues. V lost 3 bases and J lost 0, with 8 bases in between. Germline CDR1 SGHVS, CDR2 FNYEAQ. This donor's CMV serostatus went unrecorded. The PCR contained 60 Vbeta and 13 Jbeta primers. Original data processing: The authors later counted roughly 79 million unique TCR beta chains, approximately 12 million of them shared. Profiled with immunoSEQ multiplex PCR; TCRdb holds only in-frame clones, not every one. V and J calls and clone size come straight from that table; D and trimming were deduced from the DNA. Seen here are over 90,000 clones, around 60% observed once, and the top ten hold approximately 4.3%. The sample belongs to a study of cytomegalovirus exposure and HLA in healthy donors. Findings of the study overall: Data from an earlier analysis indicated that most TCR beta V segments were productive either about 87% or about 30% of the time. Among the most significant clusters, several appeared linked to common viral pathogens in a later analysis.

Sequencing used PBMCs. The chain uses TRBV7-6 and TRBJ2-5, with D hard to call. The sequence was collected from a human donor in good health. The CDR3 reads CASSFRVYQETQYF. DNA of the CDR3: TGTGCCAGCAGCTTCCGAGTGTACCAAGAGACCCAGTACTTC.